The 32 T cell receptor beta chains given below trace back to one sample, sequenced in a study of shared clonotypes between healthy human individuals. Using immunoSEQ multiplex PCR, the repertoire was profiled, and TCRdb retains in-frame clones only, with some absent. The table records more than 1 million clones, about four fifths of them present only once. The source material was memory CD4+ T cells from PBMCs. The subset: CD45RA-negative fraction. These receptors originate from a young man in good health. Some clones in this sample may be carry-over from other donors' samples.

The genes are TRBV5-5 and TRBJ2-7, with D perhaps assigned TRBD1 or TRBD2 (5 bases each). Trimming left V 5 bases short and J 3 bases short, with 9 bases between. The germline gives CDR1 SGHKS, CDR2 YYEKEE (reference sequence). The CDR3 loop spans 12 amino acids. The CDR3 bases are TGTGCCAGCAGACGGGGCCTCTACGAGCAGTACTTC. Its translation: CASRRGLYEQYF.

Concerning this clone: Other nucleotide sequences in the sample specify the same CDR3. This chain joins TRBV5-6 and TRBJ1-1; D not resolved. Germline values: CDR1 SGHDT, CDR2 YYEEEE. Trimming shortened V by 2 bases and J by 2 bases, and 4 bases separated the two germline ends. The CDR3 length is 12 residues. CDR3 bases: TGTGCCAGCAGCTTAGCTAACACTGAAGCTTTCTTT. Amino acid sequence: CASSLANTEAFF.

This clone was observed a few times. The J gene is TRBJ2-5, the V gene TRBV7-3, with D perhaps TRBD2 (5 bases). V shed 5 bases and J shed 5 bases, with 18 bases lying between them. The CDR3 is 15 residues long. Germline V gene sequence: CDR1 SGHTA, CDR2 FQGTGA. The CDR3, as DNA: TGTGCCAGCAGCGTTAACGGGCTAGCAATGGAGACCCAGTACTTC. It specifies CASSVNGLAMETQYF. Drawing the rest from reference TRBV7-3 and TRBJ2-5, the complete variable domain is GAGVSQTPSNKVTEKGKYVELRCDPISGHTALYWYRQSLGQGPEFLIYFQGTGAADDSGLPNDRFFAVRPEGSVSTLKIQRTERGDSAVYLCASSVNGLAMETQYFGPGTRLLVL.

Worth noting for this clone: Being one base from a much bigger clone, this may be a read error. The sample has other DNA sequences that encode this CDR3 too. The chain employs TRBV6-5 and TRBJ1-1; D perhaps matches TRBD1 (5 bases). The germline CDR1 and CDR2 sequences are MNHEY and SVGAGI. V lost 2 bases and J lost 5, with 6 bases in between. This CDR3 has 12 residues. The CDR3 sequence: CASSYGGTEAFF. The CDR3 DNA sequence: TGTGCCAGCAGTTACGGGGGGACTGAAGCTTTCTTT.

This clone was recorded only once. The chain links TRBV11-3 to TRBJ1-4; the D is unclear. The germline V gene encodes CDR1 SGHNT and CDR2 YENEEA. The CDR3 is 15 amino acids. V shed 0 bases and J shed 0 bases, with 5 bases lying between them. This chain's CDR3 is CASSLEQPTNEKLFF. In nucleotides, the CDR3 is TGTGCCAGCAGCTTAGAACAGCCAACTAATGAAAAACTGTTTTTT.

Concerning this clone itself: The sample holds other DNA sequences that translate to the same CDR3. The DNA of the CDR3 is TGCGCCAGCAGCGCAGGACAGGGGAACACCGGGGAGCTGTTTTTT. This translates into CASSAGQGNTGELFF. The chain links TRBV5-1 to TRBJ2-2; 8 positions match TRBD1. The CDR3 runs 15 residues. Germline assignment: CDR1 SGHRS and CDR2 YFSETQ. Unmatched junction bases numbered 3, after V lost 4 bases and J lost 1 base.

J is TRBJ1-5 and V is TRBV7-8; no reliable D call. The V and J ends lost 0 bases and 0 bases respectively, with 9 bases between them. Per germline, CDR1 SGHVS and CDR2 FQNEAQ. The CDR3 length is 16 residues. The CDR3 loop is CASSLAWQNSNQPQHF. CDR3 sequence (DNA): TGTGCCAGCAGCTTAGCGTGGCAGAATAGCAATCAGCCCCAGCATTTT. The whole variable domain, filled in from reference TRBV7-8 and TRBJ1-5, reads GAGVSQSPRYKVAKRGQDVALRCDPISGHVSLFWYQQALGQGPEFLTYFQNEAQLDKSGLPSDRFFAERPEGSVSTLKIQRTQQEDSAVYLCASSLAWQNSNQPQHFGDGTRLSIL.

This clone was detected only once. This chain joins TRBV10-3 and TRBJ2-3; 7 nucleotides agree with TRBD2. The V gene end was trimmed by 6 bases and the J gene end by 2 bases; junction bases not matched to a gene: 2. Germline CDR1 ENHRY, CDR2 SYGVKD. The CDR3 runs to 13 residues. The CDR3: CAIRRDYTDTQYF. CDR3 DNA: TGTGCCATCAGGAGGGACTACACAGATACGCAGTATTTT.

This rearrangement joins TRBV5-1 to TRBJ2-3; no clear D gene. V shed 0 bases and J shed 4 bases, with 12 bases lying between them. CDR3 length: 15 amino acids. Germline lookup yields CDR1 SGHRS and CDR2 YFSETQ. The CDR3 region is CASSLEGLVADTQYF. The DNA for the CDR3 is TGCGCCAGCAGCTTGGAAGGGTTAGTGGCAGATACGCAGTATTTT.

This chain links TRBV6-1 with TRBJ2-7, with D perhaps matching TRBD1 (6 bases). V lost 3 bases, J lost 2 bases, and 14 bases lay in between. The CDR3 spans 15 residues. Germline assignment: CDR1 MNHNS and CDR2 SASEGT. The CDR3 protein is CASSEGHYNPYEQYF. In DNA form, the CDR3 reads TGTGCCAGCAGTGAGGGACATTATAATCCCTACGAGCAGTACTTC.

The CDR3 is CASSLGGQGQFF. The CDR3 DNA follows: TGTGCCAGCAGCTTGGGTGGGCAGGGGCAGTTCTTC. The V and J genes are TRBV5-4 and TRBJ2-1; tentatively, D is TRBD1 (5 bases). CDR1 is SGHNT and CDR2 is YYREEE in the germline V gene (reference sequence). V lost 0 bases to trimming and J lost 12 bases, with 10 bases between them. This CDR3 is 12 amino acids long.

Turning to this clone: A much bigger clone sits one base away, suggesting this may be a read error. The sample has other DNA sequences that encode this CDR3 too. The V call is TRBV18, the J call TRBJ2-5, with D hard to call. Deletions cut 6 bases from V and 1 base from J, with 3 bases between. The CDR3 contains 11 residues. CDR1 is KGHSH and CDR2 is LQKENI in the germline V gene. Here the CDR3 reads CASSPQETQYF. CDR3 nucleotides: TGTGCCAGCTCGCCCCAAGAGACCCAGTACTTC. The full variable domain, in which reference TRBV18 and TRBJ2-5 provide the parts outside the CDR3, is NAGVMQNPRHLVRRRGQEARLRCSPMKGHSHVYWYRQLPEEGLKFMVYLQKENIIDESGMPKERFSAEFPKEGPSILRIQQVVRGDSAAYFCASSPQETQYFGPGTRLLVL.

The chain links TRBV7-8 to TRBJ1-2; no clear D. In germline, CDR1 is SGHVS, CDR2 FQNEAQ. V was clipped by 2 bases and J by 6 bases, with 16 bases between them. The CDR3 runs to 15 residues. CDR3 region: CASSLLVARDDGYTF. CDR3 DNA: TGTGCCAGCAGCTTATTGGTAGCAAGAGACGATGGCTACACCTTC.

The chain is built from TRBV19 and TRBJ2-4; no firm D call. The CDR3 has 17 residues. V lost 3 bases, J lost 1 base, and 16 bases lay in between. CDR1 is LNHDA and CDR2 is SQIVND in the germline V gene (reference sequence). The CDR3, as DNA: TGTGCCAGTAGTATCCGCGGACCAGTGAAGGCCAAAAACATTCAGTACTTC. Protein product: CASSIRGPVKAKNIQYF.

A single count supports this clone. J is TRBJ1-1 and V is TRBV7-9; 9 bases agree with TRBD1. Germline CDR1 and CDR2: SEHNR and FQNEAQ (reference sequence). The CDR3 length is 14 residues. The ends lost 5 bases at V and 6 bases at J; junction bases unmatched: 7. CDR3 nucleotide sequence: TGTGCCAGCAGCCCCCGGGACAGGGAGGCTGAAGCTTTCTTT. It is translated as CASSPRDREAEAFF. The full variable domain, with the rest looked up from reference TRBV7-9 and TRBJ1-1, is DTGVSQNPRHKITKRGQNVTFRCDPISEHNRLYWYRQTLGQGPEFLTYFQNEAQLEKSRLLSDRFSAERPKGSFSTLEIQRTEQGDSAMYLCASSPRDREAEAFFGQGTRLTVV.

The chain uses TRBV28 and TRBJ1-2, with a weak D call TRBD1 (5 bases). The CDR3 length is 13 residues. V shed 6 bases and J shed 4 bases, with 12 bases lying between them. The V gene's germline CDR1 is MDHEN and CDR2 SYDVKM. The CDR3 nucleotides are TGTGCCAGCAGAGGGGCGGCACTCTATGGCTACACCTTC. Its translation is CASRGAALYGYTF.

The rearrangement links TRBV19 to TRBJ2-2; possible D gene TRBD1, 5 bases. Trimming shortened V by 0 bases and J by 4 bases, and 21 bases separated the two germline ends. The CDR3 length is 19 residues. Germline V gives CDR1 LNHDA, CDR2 SQIVND (reference sequence). The CDR3 is CASSIDRYGRAKSTGELFF. The CDR3 DNA sequence: TGTGCCAGTAGTATAGATCGGTATGGCAGGGCGAAAAGCACCGGGGAGCTGTTTTTT.

The rearrangement uses TRBV30 and TRBJ1-5; D gene uncertain. V lost 5 bases to trimming and J lost 1 base, with 12 bases between them. Germline values: CDR1 GTSNPN, CDR2 SVGIG (reference sequence). This CDR3 is 14 amino acids long. The CDR3 is CAWGTRPSNQPQHF. As DNA, the CDR3 is TGTGCCTGGGGTACAAGACCCAGCAATCAGCCCCAGCATTTT. The variable domain in full, with the rest retrieved from reference TRBV30 and TRBJ1-5, is SQTIHQWPATLVQPVGSPLSLECTVEGTSNPNLYWYRQAAGRGLQLLFYSVGIGQISSEVPQNLSASRPQDRQFILSSKKLLLSDSGFYLCAWGTRPSNQPQHFGDGTRLSIL.

This clone was seen more than once but under ten times. The rearrangement uses TRBV28 and TRBJ2-4; D gene uncertain. Germline assignment: CDR1 MDHEN and CDR2 SYDVKM. The ends were cut back, 5 bases at V and 6 bases at J, with 14 bases in the middle. The CDR3 contains 14 residues. The CDR3 coding sequence is TGTGCCAGCAGTCCGACCCCCCTCGGAAACATTCAGTACTTC. Its protein is CASSPTPLGNIQYF.

The V call is TRBV25-1, the J call TRBJ1-1; D ambiguous. This CDR3 has 15 amino acids. V was shortened by 5 bases and J by 1 base, with 14 bases between the two germline ends. Germline CDR1 reads MGHDK; CDR2 reads SYGVNS. CDR3 amino acids: CASSQRERSNTEAFF. The CDR3 coding sequence is TGTGCCAGCAGTCAAAGGGAGCGCTCGAACACTGAAGCTTTCTTT.

The V and J genes are TRBV6-1 and TRBJ1-5; 7 nucleotides line up with TRBD1. From germline, CDR1 is MNHNS and CDR2 SASEGT. This CDR3 is built from 16 residues. V shed 1 base and J 6 bases; nucleotides not matched to a gene: 9. The CDR3 here is CASSEGAGGGLQPQHF. The DNA for the CDR3 is TGTGCCAGCAGTGAAGGGGCAGGGGGAGGCCTTCAGCCCCAGCATTTT.

This sequence joins TRBV23-1 and TRBJ2-7; 13 bases align to TRBD2. TRBV23-1 is known as an ORF, though its function is uncertain. With V trimmed by 0 bases and J by 2 bases, 19 bases remained unmatched. CDR3 length: 22 residues. This CDR3 is CASSQSLSQPFNGLAGAYEQYF. The CDR3, as DNA: TGCGCCAGCAGTCAATCTCTCTCCCAGCCTTTCAACGGACTAGCGGGGGCCTACGAGCAGTACTTC.

The chain links TRBV28 to TRBJ2-5; 11 nucleotides match TRBD2. CDR3 length: 17 residues. Germline lookup yields CDR1 MDHEN and CDR2 SYDVKM. With 4 bases clipped from V and 2 bases from J, the junction kept 9 bases outside the gene matches. CDR3: CASSSSGRRVAQETQYF. CDR3 coding DNA: TGTGCCAGCAGTTCTAGCGGGAGGAGGGTGGCGCAAGAGACCCAGTACTTC.

V and J are TRBV15 and TRBJ2-5; 8 nucleotides agree with TRBD1. Germline V CDR1 and CDR2: LNHNV, YYDKDF (reference sequence). V shed 1 base, J shed 5 bases, and the junction held 3 bases outside the gene matches. This CDR3 comprises 14 residues. The CDR3 loop reads CATSRGTGMETQYF. As DNA, the CDR3 is TGTGCCACCAGCAGAGGGACAGGGATGGAGACCCAGTACTTC.

This chain links TRBV4-2 with TRBJ1-3, with unresolved D. CDR1 is LGHNA and CDR2 is YNFKEQ in the germline V gene. V lost 0 bases and J 1 base, leaving 7 bases between the germline ends. The CDR3 runs to 15 residues. CDR3 amino acids: CASSQDGPSGNTIYF. The CDR3, as DNA: TGTGCCAGCAGCCAAGATGGACCGTCTGGAAACACCATATATTTT.

This clone was seen once. The chain recombines TRBV6-5 with TRBJ2-1; D remains unclear. Germline V CDR1 and CDR2: MNHEY, SVGAGI. Trimming took 0 bases from V and 3 from J, leaving 6 bases between them. The CDR3 consists of 14 residues. CDR3 in amino acids: CASSYSSVYNEQFF. In DNA form, the CDR3 reads TGTGCCAGCAGTTACTCGTCCGTCTACAATGAGCAGTTCTTC.

The rearrangement joins TRBV7-6 to TRBJ2-7, with 8 bases aligning to TRBD2. J was trimmed by 2 bases and V by 5 bases; bases with no gene match: 8. Germline V gene sequence: CDR1 SGHVS, CDR2 FNYEAQ. The CDR3 has 15 residues. The CDR3 spells CASSTTTSATYEQYF. The CDR3, as DNA: TGTGCCAGCAGCACCACGACTAGCGCAACCTACGAGCAGTACTTC.

This clone was seen only a few times. V is TRBV13 and J is TRBJ1-6; no firm D call. The V gene lost 0 bases and the J gene lost 14 bases, with 14 bases spanning the gap. This CDR3 contains 14 residues. Germline V gene data show CDR1 as PRHDT and CDR2 as FYEKMQ (reference sequence). CDR3: CASSLGQYRQALHF. In DNA form, the CDR3 reads TGTGCCAGCAGCTTAGGCCAGTACCGTCAGGCCCTCCACTTT.

On this clone itself: Other DNA variants within this sample encode the same CDR3. The rearrangement uses TRBV28 and TRBJ1-4; D not certain. CDR1 MDHEN and CDR2 SYDVKM come from the germline V gene. The CDR3 contains 12 residues. V lost 3 bases to trimming and J lost 7 bases, with 6 bases between them. The CDR3 DNA reads as TGTGCCAGCAGTTTTAAGGGTGAAAAACTGTTTTTT. Translated, it gives CASSFKGEKLFF.

The rearrangement joins TRBV4-3 to TRBJ1-2; tentative D call: TRBD1 (6 bases). Trimming shortened V by 2 bases and J by 5 bases, and 18 bases separated the two germline ends. The germline V gene has CDR1 LGHNA and CDR2 YSLEER. The CDR3 has 16 residues. CDR3 DNA sequence: TGCGCCAGCAGCCAAAGCCAAATACAGGGCTTGTATGGCTACACCTTC. Its translation: CASSQSQIQGLYGYTF.

The chain combines TRBV5-4 with TRBJ2-5; D might be TRBD2 (6 bases). Trimming took 4 bases from V and 1 from J, leaving 11 bases between them. The germline CDR1 and CDR2 sequences are SGHNT and YYREEE (reference sequence). The CDR3 has 14 residues. The CDR3, as DNA: TGTGCCAGCAGCCCGGCGGGATCCCAAGAGACCCAGTACTTC. Its translation: CASSPAGSQETQYF.

V gene TRBV11-1 combines with J gene TRBJ2-5, with TRBD1 identical over 7 bases. There are 15 residues in the CDR3. Per germline, CDR1 SGHAT and CDR2 FQDESV (reference sequence). V was pared by 0 bases and J by 2 bases, with 3 bases of the junction left unmatched. This CDR3 reads CASSLAGDRQETQYF. The CDR3 DNA follows: TGTGCCAGCAGCTTAGCGGGGGACAGACAAGAGACCCAGTACTTC.